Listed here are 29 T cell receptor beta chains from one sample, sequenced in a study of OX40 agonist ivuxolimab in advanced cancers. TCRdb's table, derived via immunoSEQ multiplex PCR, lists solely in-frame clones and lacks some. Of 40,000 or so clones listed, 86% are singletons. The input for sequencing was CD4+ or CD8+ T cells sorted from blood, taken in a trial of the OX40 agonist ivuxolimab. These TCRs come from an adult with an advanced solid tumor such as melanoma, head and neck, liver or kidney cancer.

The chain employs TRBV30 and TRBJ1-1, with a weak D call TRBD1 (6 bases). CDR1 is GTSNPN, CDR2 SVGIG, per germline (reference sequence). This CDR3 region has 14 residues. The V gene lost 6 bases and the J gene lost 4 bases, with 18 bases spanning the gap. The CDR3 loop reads CACVTGPGGTEAFF. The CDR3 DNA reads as TGTGCCTGCGTTACAGGGCCCGGCGGCACTGAAGCTTTCTTT.

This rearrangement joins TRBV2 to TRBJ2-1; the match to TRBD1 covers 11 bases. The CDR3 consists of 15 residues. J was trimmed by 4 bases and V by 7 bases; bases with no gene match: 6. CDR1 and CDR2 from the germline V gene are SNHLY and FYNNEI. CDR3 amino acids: CASTQDRGLYNEQFF. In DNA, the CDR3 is TGTGCCAGCACCCAGGACAGGGGGCTATACAATGAGCAGTTCTTC.

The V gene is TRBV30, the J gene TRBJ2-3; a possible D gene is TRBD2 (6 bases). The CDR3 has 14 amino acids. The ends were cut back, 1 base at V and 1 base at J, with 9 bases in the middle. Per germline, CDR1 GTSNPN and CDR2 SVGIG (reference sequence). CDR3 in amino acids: CAWSGGGGTDTQYF. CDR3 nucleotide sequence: TGTGCCTGGAGTGGAGGAGGGGGCACAGATACGCAGTATTTT.

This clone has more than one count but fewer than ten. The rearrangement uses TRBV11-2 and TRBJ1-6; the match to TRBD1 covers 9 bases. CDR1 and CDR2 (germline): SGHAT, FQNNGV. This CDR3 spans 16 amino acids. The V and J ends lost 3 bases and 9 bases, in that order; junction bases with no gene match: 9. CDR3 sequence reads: CASSFGTGFGGSPLHF. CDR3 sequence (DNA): TGTGCCAGCAGCTTCGGGACAGGGTTTGGGGGTTCACCCCTCCACTTT.

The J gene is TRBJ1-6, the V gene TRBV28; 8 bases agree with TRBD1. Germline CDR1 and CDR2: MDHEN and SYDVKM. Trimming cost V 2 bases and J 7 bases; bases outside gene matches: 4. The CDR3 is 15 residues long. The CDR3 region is CASSLLDRDNSPLHF. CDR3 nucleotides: TGTGCCAGCAGTTTACTGGACAGGGACAATTCACCCCTCCACTTT.

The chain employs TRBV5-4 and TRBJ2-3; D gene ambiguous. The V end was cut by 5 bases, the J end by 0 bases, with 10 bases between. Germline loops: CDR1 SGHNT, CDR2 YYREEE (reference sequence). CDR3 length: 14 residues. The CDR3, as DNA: TGTGCCAGCAGAACAGAGGCTAGCACAGATACGCAGTATTTT. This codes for CASRTEASTDTQYF.

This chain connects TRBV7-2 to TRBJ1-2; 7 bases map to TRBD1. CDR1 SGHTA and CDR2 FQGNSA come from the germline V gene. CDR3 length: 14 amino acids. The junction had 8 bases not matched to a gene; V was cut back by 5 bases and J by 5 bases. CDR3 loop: CASSPPRGRYGYTF. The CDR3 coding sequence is TGTGCCAGCAGCCCTCCGAGGGGGCGTTATGGCTACACCTTC.

The CDR3 DNA follows: TGTGCCAGCAGTTTAGGGGGTTGGAACACTGAAGCTTTCTTT. Its protein is CASSLGGWNTEAFF. The chain employs TRBV28 and TRBJ1-1; D may be TRBD1 (5 bases). Germline CDR1 and CDR2: MDHEN and SYDVKM. V dropped 2 bases and J dropped 1 base, with 8 bases sitting between them. The CDR3 has 14 amino acids. Full variable domain (outside the CDR3, taken from reference TRBV28 and TRBJ1-1): DVKVTQSSRYLVKRTGEKVFLECVQDMDHENMFWYRQDPGLGLRLIYFSYDVKMKEKGDIPEGYSVSREKKERFSLILESASTNQTSMYLCASSLGGWNTEAFFGQGTRLTVV.

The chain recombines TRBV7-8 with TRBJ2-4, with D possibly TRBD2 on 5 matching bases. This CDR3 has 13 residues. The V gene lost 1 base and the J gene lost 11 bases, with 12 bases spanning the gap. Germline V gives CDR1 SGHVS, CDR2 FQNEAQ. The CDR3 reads CASSLGGRTLQYF. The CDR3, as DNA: TGTGCCAGCAGCTTAGGTGGGAGAACCCTTCAGTACTTC.

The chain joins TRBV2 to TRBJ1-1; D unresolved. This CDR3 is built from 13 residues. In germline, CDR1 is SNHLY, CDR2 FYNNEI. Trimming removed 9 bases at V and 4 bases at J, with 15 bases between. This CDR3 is CASQLEGGTEAFF. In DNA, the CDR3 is TGTGCCAGTCAGTTGGAGGGTGGCACTGAAGCTTTCTTT. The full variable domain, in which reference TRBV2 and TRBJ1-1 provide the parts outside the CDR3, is EPEVTQTPSHQVTQMGQEVILRCVPISNHLYFYWYRQILGQKVEFLVSFYNNEISEKSEIFDDQFSVERPDGSNFTLKIRSTKLEDSAMYFCASQLEGGTEAFFGQGTRLTVV.

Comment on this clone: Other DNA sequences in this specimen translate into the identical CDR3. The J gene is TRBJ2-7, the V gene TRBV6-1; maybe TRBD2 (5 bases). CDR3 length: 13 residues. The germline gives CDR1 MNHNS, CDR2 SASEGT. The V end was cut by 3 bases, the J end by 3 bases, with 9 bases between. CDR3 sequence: CASSEPTNYEQYF. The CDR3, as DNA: TGTGCCAGCAGTGAGCCGACTAACTACGAGCAGTACTTC.

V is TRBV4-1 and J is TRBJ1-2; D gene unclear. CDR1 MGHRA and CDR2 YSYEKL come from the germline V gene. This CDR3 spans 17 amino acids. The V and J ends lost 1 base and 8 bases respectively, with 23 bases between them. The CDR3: CASSQVYGLQLKGGYTF. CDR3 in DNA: TGCGCCAGCAGCCAAGTGTATGGACTTCAACTGAAGGGAGGCTACACCTTC.

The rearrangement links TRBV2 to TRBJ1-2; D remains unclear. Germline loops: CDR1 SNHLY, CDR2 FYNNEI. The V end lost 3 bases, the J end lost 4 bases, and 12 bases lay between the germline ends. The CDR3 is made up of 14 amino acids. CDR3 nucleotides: TGTGCCAGCAGTGAGGATAACCCCCTCTATGGCTACACCTTC. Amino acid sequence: CASSEDNPLYGYTF.

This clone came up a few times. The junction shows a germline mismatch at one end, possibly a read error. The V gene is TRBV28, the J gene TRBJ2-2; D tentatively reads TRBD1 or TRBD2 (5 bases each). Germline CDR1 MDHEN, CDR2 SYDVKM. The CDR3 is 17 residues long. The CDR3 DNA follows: TGTGCCAGCAGTCTATGGACGTTGGAGTGGGGGAGCGGGGAGCTGTTTTTT. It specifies CASSLWTLEWGSGELFF.

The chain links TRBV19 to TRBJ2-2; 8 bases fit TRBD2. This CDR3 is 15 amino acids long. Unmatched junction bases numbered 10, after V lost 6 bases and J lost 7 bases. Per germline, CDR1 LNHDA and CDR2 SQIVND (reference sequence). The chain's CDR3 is CASRGAGGSVGELFF. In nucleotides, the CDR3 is TGTGCCAGTAGGGGTGCGGGGGGTTCAGTCGGGGAGCTGTTTTTT.

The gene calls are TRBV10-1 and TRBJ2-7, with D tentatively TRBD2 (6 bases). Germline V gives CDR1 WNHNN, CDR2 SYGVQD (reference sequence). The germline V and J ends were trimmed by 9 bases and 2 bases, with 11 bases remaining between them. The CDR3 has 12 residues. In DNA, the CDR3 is TGCGCCAGAGCTAGCGCAACCTACGAGCAGTACTTC. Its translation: CARASATYEQYF.

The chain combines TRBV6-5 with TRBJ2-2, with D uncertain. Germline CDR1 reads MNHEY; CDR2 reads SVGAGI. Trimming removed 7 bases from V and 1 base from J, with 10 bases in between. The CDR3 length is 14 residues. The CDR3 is CASKPRQNTGELFF. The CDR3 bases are TGTGCCAGCAAGCCCAGACAGAACACCGGGGAGCTGTTTTTT.

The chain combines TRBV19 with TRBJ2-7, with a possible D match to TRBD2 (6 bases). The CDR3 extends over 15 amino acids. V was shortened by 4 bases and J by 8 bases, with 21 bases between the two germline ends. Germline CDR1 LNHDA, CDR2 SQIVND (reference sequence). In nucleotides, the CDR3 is TGTGCCAGTAGTACGCCTCCGGGAGCTCCTACGAAGCAGTACTTC. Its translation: CASSTPPGAPTKQYF.

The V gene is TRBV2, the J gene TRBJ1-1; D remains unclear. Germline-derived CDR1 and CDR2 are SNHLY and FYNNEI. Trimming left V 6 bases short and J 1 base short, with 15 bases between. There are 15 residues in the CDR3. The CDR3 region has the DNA TGTGCCAGCAGCCCTTCGGCAGTGGGGAACACTGAAGCTTTCTTT. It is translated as CASSPSAVGNTEAFF.

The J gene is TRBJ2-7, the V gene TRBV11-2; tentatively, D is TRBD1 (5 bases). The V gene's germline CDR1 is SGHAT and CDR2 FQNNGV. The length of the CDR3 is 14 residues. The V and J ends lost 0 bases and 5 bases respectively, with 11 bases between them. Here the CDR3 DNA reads TGTGCCAGCAGCTTAGATCGGGCAGGGAACGAGCAGTACTTC. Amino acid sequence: CASSLDRAGNEQYF.

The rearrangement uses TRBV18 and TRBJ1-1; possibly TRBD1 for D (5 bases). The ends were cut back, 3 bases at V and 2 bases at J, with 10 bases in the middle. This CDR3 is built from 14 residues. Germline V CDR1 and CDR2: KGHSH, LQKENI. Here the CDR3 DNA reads TGTGCCAGCTCACCTCGGGGGGATAACACTGAAGCTTTCTTT. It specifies CASSPRGDNTEAFF.

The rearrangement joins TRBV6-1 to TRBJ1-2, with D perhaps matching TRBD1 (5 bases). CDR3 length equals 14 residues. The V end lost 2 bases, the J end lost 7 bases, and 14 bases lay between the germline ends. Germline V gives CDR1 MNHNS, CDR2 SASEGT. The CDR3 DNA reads TGTGCCAGCAGTGAATCGGGACTCGAAGGTGGCTACACCTTC. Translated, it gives CASSESGLEGGYTF.

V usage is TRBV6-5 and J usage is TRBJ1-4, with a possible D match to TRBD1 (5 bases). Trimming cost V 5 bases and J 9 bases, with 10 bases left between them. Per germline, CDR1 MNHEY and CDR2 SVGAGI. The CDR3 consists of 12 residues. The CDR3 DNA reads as TGTGCCAGCAGTGTGGGACGGAAAAAACTGTTTTTT. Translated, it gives CASSVGRKKLFF.

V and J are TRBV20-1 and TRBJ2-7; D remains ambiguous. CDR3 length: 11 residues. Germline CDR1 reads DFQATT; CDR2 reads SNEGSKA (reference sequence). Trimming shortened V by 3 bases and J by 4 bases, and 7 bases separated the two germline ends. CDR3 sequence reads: CSASPIYEQYF. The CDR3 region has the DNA TGCAGTGCTAGCCCCATTTACGAGCAGTACTTC.

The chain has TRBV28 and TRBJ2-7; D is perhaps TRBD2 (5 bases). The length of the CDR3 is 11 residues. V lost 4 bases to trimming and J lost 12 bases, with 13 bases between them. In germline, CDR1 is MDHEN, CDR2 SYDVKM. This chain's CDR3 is CASSSPGKRYF. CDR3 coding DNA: TGTGCCAGCAGTTCCCCGGGAAAGCGGTACTTC.

CDR3 region: CASSYSPGQNEAFF. The CDR3 coding sequence is TGTGCCAGCAGTTACAGTCCGGGACAAAATGAAGCTTTCTTT. V is TRBV6-5 and J is TRBJ1-1, with D perhaps matching TRBD1 (6 bases). The germline gives CDR1 MNHEY, CDR2 SVGAGI. The CDR3 spans 14 residues. Trimming removed 2 bases from V and 7 bases from J, with 14 bases in between.

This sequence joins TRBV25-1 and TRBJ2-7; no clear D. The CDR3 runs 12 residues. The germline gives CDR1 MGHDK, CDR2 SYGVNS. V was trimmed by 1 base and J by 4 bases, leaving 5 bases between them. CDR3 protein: CASSEFQYEQYF. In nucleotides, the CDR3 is TGTGCCAGCAGTGAATTCCAATACGAGCAGTACTTC.

The CDR3 is CASSVSSGNPSSTDTQYF. The CDR3 DNA reads as TGTGCCAGCAGCGTATCTAGCGGGAATCCCTCTAGCACAGATACGCAGTATTTT. The chain combines TRBV9 with TRBJ2-3, with 9 positions matching TRBD2. This CDR3 comprises 18 residues. Germline trimming cut 1 base from V and 0 bases from J; bases unmatched to any gene: 9. CDR1 and CDR2 (germline): SGDLS, YYNGEE.

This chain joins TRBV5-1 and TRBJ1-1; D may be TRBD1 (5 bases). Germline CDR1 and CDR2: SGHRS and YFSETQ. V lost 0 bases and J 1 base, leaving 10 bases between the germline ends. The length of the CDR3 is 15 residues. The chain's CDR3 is CASSLVGAQNTEAFF. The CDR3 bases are TGCGCCAGCAGCTTGGTAGGGGCCCAGAACACTGAAGCTTTCTTT.